This T cell receptor (beta chain) came from a study of blood T cell repertoires in COVID-19. Study-wide background: Researchers got acute and convalescent COVID-19 samples from the United States, Italy and Spain. PBMCs, B-cell-depleted T cells, or T cells provided the cDNA or gDNA that made up the material.

Per the authors' pipeline: The assay estimated nucleated cells by amplifying reference gene primers. This table comes from immunoSEQ multiplex PCR, and its TCRdb copy is limited to in-frame clones, with some not included. V and J calls and clone size are copied from that table; D and trimming were computed from the DNA. The data contain about 39,000 clones, around 87% of them singletons. There are 15 residues in the CDR3. The V segment lost 4 bases and the J segment 2 bases; nucleotides outside the gene matches: 2. The germline CDR1 and CDR2 sequences are LGHDT and YNNKEL (reference sequence). As for this clone: The same CDR3 can be traced to other DNA sequences in this sample.

The TCR was taken from a man aged 50-59 years with active or convalescent COVID-19. V is TRBV3-1 (or the pseudogene TRBV3-2) and J is TRBJ2-7; 13 positions agree with TRBD2. The sequenced sample consisted of peripheral blood. Here the CDR3 DNA reads TGTGCCAGCAGCCGAGGGACTAGCGGGACCTACGAGCAGTACTTC. Translating it yields CASSRGTSGTYEQYF.